Listed below are T cell receptor beta chains from one sample, sequenced in a study of cytomegalovirus exposure and HLA in healthy donors. Clones were read by immunoSEQ multiplex PCR, and TCRdb kept only the in-frame ones, dropping some. The table shows some 170,000 clones, with more than 75% occurring only once. Sample: PBMCs. These receptors were collected from a man younger than 35 in good health and CMV-seropositive. CDR3s include the opening cysteine and the closing phenylalanine or tryptophan. Fields, in order: D gene, clone size, J gene, V gene, CDR3 protein, CDR3 DNA. The D gene is left open where the match is weak. Only some rows state a clone size, as once, few, many or a class for expanded clones.

NA NA TRBJ2-7 TRBV2 CASRGLDRSVYEQYF TGTGCCAGCAGAGGACTGGACAGATCAGTCTACGAGCAGTACTTC
TRBD1 few TRBJ2-5 TRBV5-1 CASSLAGTGEETQYF TGCGCCAGCAGCTTGGCAGGGACAGGCGAAGAGACCCAGTACTTC
TRBD2 NA TRBJ2-5 TRBV19 CASSAWGGETQYF TGTGCCAGTAGTGCCTGGGGGGGGGAGACCCAGTACTTC
TRBD1 NA TRBJ1-2 TRBV27 CASSLSLTGGVYGYTF TGTGCCAGCAGTTTATCCTTGACAGGGGGGGTCTATGGCTACACCTTC
NA NA TRBJ2-7 TRBV27 CASRTDSYEQYF TGTGCCAGCAGAACCGACAGCTACGAGCAGTACTTC
NA once TRBJ2-6 TRBV5-6 CASTRTAISGANVLTF TGTGCCAGCACCCGGACAGCCATCTCTGGGGCCAACGTCCTGACTTTC
NA NA TRBJ2-2 TRBV6-4 CASSADSPHTGELFF TGTGCCAGCAGTGCGGACTCCCCGCACACCGGGGAGCTGTTTTTT
TRBD2 NA TRBJ2-7 TRBV7-2 CASSARLAGGHEQYF TGTGCCAGCAGCGCTCGACTAGCGGGGGGCCACGAGCAGTACTTC
NA once TRBJ2-7 TRBV9 CASSVVPRADEQYF TGTGCCAGCAGCGTAGTGCCGCGAGCTGACGAGCAGTACTTC
NA NA TRBJ2-5 TRBV7-9 CSSTTGQFQYF TGTTCCAGCACCACCGGACAGTTCCAGTACTTC
NA NA TRBJ1-5 TRBV6-6 CASTEEGRIGQPQHF TGTGCCAGCACCGAAGAGGGCAGGATAGGTCAGCCCCAGCATTTT
TRBD1 NA TRBJ1-1 TRBV10-3 CATAAGTGTEAFF TGTGCCACCGCAGCCGGGACAGGGACTGAAGCTTTCTTT
NA NA TRBJ2-3 TRBV2 CASNPRQRGDTQYF TGTGCCAGCAACCCCAGACAGCGAGGAGATACGCAGTATTTT
TRBD1 NA TRBJ1-5 TRBV7-6 CASSRQGINQPQHF TGTGCCAGCAGCCGACAGGGTATTAATCAGCCCCAGCATTTT
TRBD1 few TRBJ1-5 TRBV7-8 CASSEQQGAPYSNQPQHF TGTGCCAGCAGCGAGCAACAGGGGGCCCCTTATAGCAATCAGCCCCAGCATTTT
NA NA TRBJ1-3 TRBV25-1 CASSARSSGNTIYF TGTGCCAGCAGCGCTAGGAGCTCTGGAAACACCATATATTTT
NA once TRBJ2-3 TRBV6-1 CASSERGSNTDTQYF TGTGCCAGCAGTGAAAGGGGCTCCAACACAGATACGCAGTATTTT
NA NA TRBJ2-5 TRBV19 CASSSSGGGETQYF TGTGCCAGTAGTTCGTCGGGTGGAGGAGAGACCCAGTACTTC
NA NA TRBJ1-2 TRBV2 CASSENESDYGYTF TGTGCCAGCAGTGAGAATGAGTCTGACTATGGCTACACCTTC
NA NA TRBJ1-1 TRBV5-1 CASSLQGLGTEAFF TGCGCCAGCAGCTTACAGGGTCTGGGCACTGAAGCTTTCTTT
NA NA TRBJ2-2 TRBV19 CASSRRGASTGELFF TGTGCCAGTAGTCGCCGGGGGGCATCCACCGGGGAGCTGTTTTTT
NA NA TRBJ2-2 TRBV9 CASSVARGQNTGELFF TGTGCCAGCAGCGTAGCTAGAGGCCAGAACACCGGGGAGCTGTTTTTT
TRBD1 few TRBJ2-2 TRBV25-1 CASSDYGQGATGELFF TGTGCCAGCAGTGATTATGGACAGGGGGCCACCGGGGAGCTGTTTTTT
NA NA TRBJ1-1 TRBV6-1 CASIGWDTEAFF TGTGCCAGCATCGGGTGGGACACTGAAGCTTTCTTT
NA NA TRBJ1-3 TRBV6-1 CASSDLAYSGNTIYF TGTGCCAGCAGTGACCTTGCCTACTCTGGAAACACCATATATTTT
NA NA TRBJ2-5 TRBV7-9 CASRSTGSAKETQYF TGTGCCAGCAGATCCACGGGTAGCGCGAAAGAGACCCAGTACTTC
NA few TRBJ2-2 TRBV5-1 CASSLDRVDTGELFF TGCGCCAGCAGCTTGGACAGGGTGGACACCGGGGAGCTGTTTTTT
TRBD1 NA TRBJ1-1 TRBV6-1 CASTRQGNTEAFF TGTGCCAGCACAAGACAGGGGAACACTGAAGCTTTCTTT
TRBD1 once TRBJ2-3 TRBV6-5 CASSTWTGGLDTQYF TGTGCCAGCAGTACCTGGACAGGGGGCCTAGATACGCAGTATTTT
TRBD2 NA TRBJ2-3 TRBV27 CASSSRPLAGGRTDTQYF TGTGCCAGCAGTTCCAGACCCCTAGCGGGAGGGCGCACAGATACGCAGTATTTT
NA NA TRBJ1-1 TRBV5-4 CASSLISGNTEAFF TGTGCCAGCAGCTTGATATCCGGGAATACTGAAGCTTTCTTT
TRBD1 NA TRBJ1-5 TRBV30 CAWSGDRFNQPQHF TGTGCCTGGAGCGGGGACAGATTCAATCAGCCCCAGCATTTT
NA NA TRBJ2-1 TRBV19 CATSYRWEYNEQFF TGTGCCACTTCTTACAGGTGGGAATACAATGAGCAGTTCTTC
TRBD1 NA TRBJ2-1 TRBV7-9 CASSLAQGAGNEQFF TGTGCCAGCAGCTTAGCACAGGGGGCGGGGAATGAGCAGTTCTTC
NA NA TRBJ1-2 TRBV4-1 CASSQGRPGGRANYGYTF TGCGCCAGCAGCCAAGGTCGCCCGGGGGGGAGGGCCAACTATGGCTACACCTTC
NA NA TRBJ2-7 TRBV6-6 CASSYLPDNHEQYF TGTGCCAGCAGTTACCTTCCGGACAACCACGAGCAGTACTTC
TRBD2 NA TRBJ2-7 TRBV5-4 CASSLRGLAPYEQYF TGTGCCAGCAGCTTGAGGGGACTAGCTCCCTACGAGCAGTACTTC
TRBD1 NA TRBJ2-7 TRBV27 CATRGWAGGKNEQYF TGTGCCACCAGGGGTTGGGCAGGGGGCAAGAACGAGCAGTACTTC
NA NA TRBJ1-2 TRBV14 CASSLHGSYGYTF TGTGCCAGCAGCCTCCACGGGAGCTATGGCTACACCTTC
TRBD1 NA TRBJ2-1 TRBV11-1 CASSVKDRGWSSYNEQFF TGTGCCAGCAGCGTCAAGGACAGGGGATGGAGCTCCTACAATGAGCAGTTCTTC
NA NA TRBJ1-2 TRBV4-2 CASSQVTQVIGYTF TGTGCCAGCAGCCAAGTAACTCAAGTTATTGGCTACACCTTC
NA NA TRBJ1-1 TRBV2 CASTPGMNTEAFF TGTGCCAGCACCCCGGGAATGAACACTGAAGCTTTCTTT
TRBD1 NA TRBJ2-7 TRBV2 CASHPGTGLYEQYF TGTGCCAGCCACCCCGGGACAGGGCTCTACGAGCAGTACTTC
NA NA TRBJ2-2 TRBV7-3 CASRITGSGELSF TGTGCCAGCAGAATTACGGGCTCCGGGGAGCTGTCTTTT
TRBD2 NA TRBJ2-1 TRBV5-8 CASSQGLDPYNEQFF TGTGCCAGCAGCCAGGGACTAGACCCCTACAATGAGCAGTTCTTC
NA NA TRBJ2-7 TRBV6-1 CASTRDTVYEQYF TGTGCCAGCACCCGGGACACCGTCTACGAGCAGTACTTC
TRBD1 NA TRBJ2-1 TRBV7-8 CANGRGLFNEQFF TGTGCCAACGGCAGGGGGCTTTTCAATGAGCAGTTCTTC
NA NA TRBJ1-2 TRBV11-2 CASSLNSLTLGYTF TGTGCCAGCAGCTTAAACAGTCTAACGCTGGGCTACACCTTC